This T cell receptor beta chain was sequenced during a study of blood T cells in healthy people across ages. Through a sample-barcoded 5' primer and a J-beta primer mix, a second PCR was run for about 7 to 12 cycles. TCRdb fed the 5' RACE reads into MiXCR, producing one record per CDR3 protein. The table lists some 760,000 distinct CDR3 sequences, 20% to 25% of them singletons. These data were also reused for a study on T cells of mothers and their children.

Sequences were obtained from blood. The clonotype originates from a boy between 10 and 17 years old in good health.

The CDR3 is CSVVRAYTGELFF. In DNA form, the CDR3 reads TGCAGCGTTGTCCGGGCCTACACCGGGGAGCTGTTTTTT. The V call is TRBV29-1, the J call TRBJ2-2; no reliable D call. V gave up 4 bases and J gave up 3 bases, with 9 bases separating them. CDR3 length: 13 amino acids. Germline V gene lookup returns CDR1 SQVTM and CDR2 ANQGSEA.